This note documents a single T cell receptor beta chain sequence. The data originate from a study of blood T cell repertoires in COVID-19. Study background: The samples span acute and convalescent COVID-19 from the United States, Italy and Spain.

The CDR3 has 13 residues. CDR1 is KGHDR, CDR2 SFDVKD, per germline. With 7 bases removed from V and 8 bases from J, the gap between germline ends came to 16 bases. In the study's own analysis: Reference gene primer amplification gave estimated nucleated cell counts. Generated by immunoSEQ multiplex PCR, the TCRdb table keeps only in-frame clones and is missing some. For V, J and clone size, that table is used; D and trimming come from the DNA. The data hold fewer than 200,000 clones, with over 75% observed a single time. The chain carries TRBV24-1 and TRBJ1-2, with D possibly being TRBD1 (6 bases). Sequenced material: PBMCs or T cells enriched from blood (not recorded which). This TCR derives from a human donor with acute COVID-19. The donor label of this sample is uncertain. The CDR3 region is CATSPRGNDGYTF. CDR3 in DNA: TGTGCCACCAGCCCGAGGGGGAACGACGGCTACACCTTC.